Given below is one TCR beta chain in context. Original methodology: Estimation of nucleated cell counts relied on the amplification of reference gene primers. TCRdb's table, derived via immunoSEQ multiplex PCR, lists solely in-frame clones and lacks some. V, J and clone size are those of that table, while D and trimming were read from the DNA. Of about 42,000 clones in the sample, about 82% were seen once. The record originates from a study of blood T cell repertoires in COVID-19. About the research overall: Acute and convalescent COVID-19 samples came from the United States, Italy and Spain. T cells, B-cell-depleted T cells, or PBMCs provided the cDNA or gDNA that served as material.

V lost 3 bases and J lost 9; bases outside the gene matches: 8. The CDR3 length is 14 residues. Germline V lookup: CDR1 LGHNA, CDR2 YNFKEQ. V usage is TRBV4-2 and J usage is TRBJ2-5; 9 bases align to TRBD2. This TCR derives from a man in his 70s with acute or convalescent COVID-19. The sample taken for sequencing was peripheral blood. CDR3 sequence: CASSQDAGGRSQYF. CDR3 coding DNA: TGTGCCAGCAGCCAGGATGCGGGGGGGCGGTCCCAGTACTTC.